Each of the 22 T cell receptor beta chains below was sequenced from the same sample in a study of blood T cell repertoires in COVID-19. Clones were sequenced by immunoSEQ multiplex PCR, and TCRdb holds only the in-frame ones, with some missing. The data contain about 50,000 clones, under 85% of them singletons. The source material was peripheral blood. The origin of the receptors is a human donor in a cohort sampled during active COVID-19.

This chain joins TRBV7-2 and TRBJ2-7, with a tentative D call TRBD2 (6 bases). The CDR3 spans 17 residues. CDR1 is SGHTA, CDR2 FQGNSA, per germline. Trimming took off 1 base at V and 2 bases at J, with 18 bases between the two ends. CDR3 DNA: TGTGCCAGCAGCTTAGTAGGGGCGGGACCCCCTACCTACGAGCAGTACTTC. Residues: CASSLVGAGPPTYEQYF. Full variable domain (missing parts from reference TRBV7-2 and TRBJ2-7): GAGVSQSPSNKVTEKGKDVELRCDPISGHTALYWYRQSLGQGLEFLIYFQGNSAPDKSGLPSDRFSAERTGGSVSTLTIQRTQQEDSAVYLCASSLVGAGPPTYEQYFGPGTRLTVT.

The chain couples TRBV7-8 to TRBJ1-4; no reliable D call. Germline V lookup: CDR1 SGHVS, CDR2 FQNEAQ. CDR3 length: 14 residues. V lost 5 bases, J lost 4 bases, and 11 bases lay in between. The CDR3 coding sequence is TGTGCCAGCAGCCGAGACGGACTTAATGAAAAACTGTTTTTT. It codes for CASSRDGLNEKLFF.

The chain has TRBV11-1 and TRBJ1-2; 10 nucleotides match TRBD1. Germline CDR1 is SGHAT and CDR2 is FQDESV (reference sequence). After removal of 5 bases from V and 5 bases from J, the junction contained 8 bases not matched to a gene. This CDR3 spans 15 amino acids. The CDR3 region has the DNA TGTGCCAGCAGCCCCGGGACAGGGGTTTATTATGGCTACACCTTC. Its protein is CASSPGTGVYYGYTF.

This chain joins TRBV4-1 and TRBJ2-7; a possible D gene is TRBD2 (6 bases). Looked up from germline, CDR1 is MGHRA and CDR2 is YSYEKL. The CDR3 contains 17 residues. With 0 bases removed from V and 2 bases from J, the gap between germline ends came to 17 bases. CDR3 region: CASSQDPVSSGTYEQYF. The CDR3 bases are TGCGCCAGCAGCCAAGATCCCGTTAGTAGCGGAACCTACGAGCAGTACTTC.

The rearrangement joins TRBV4-2 to TRBJ1-2, with TRBD1 identical over 8 bases. Germline V gene data show CDR1 as LGHNA and CDR2 as YNFKEQ. CDR3 length equals 19 residues. J lost 8 bases, V lost 0 bases, and 20 bases had no gene match. CDR3 DNA sequence: TGTGCCAGCAGCCAAGAGCCTTCTGGGGACAGGCTAATCGGTACGGGCTACACCTTC. This encodes CASSQEPSGDRLIGTGYTF.

This chain links TRBV6-5 with TRBJ2-7, with D unclear. Deletions cut 5 bases from V and 9 bases from J, with 20 bases between. This CDR3 region has 14 residues. Germline V gene sequence: CDR1 MNHEY, CDR2 SVGAGI. The CDR3 spells CASSPSRDNPSQYF. The CDR3 DNA is TGTGCCAGCAGTCCCTCCCGAGACAACCCATCGCAGTACTTC.

The V call is TRBV7-8, the J call TRBJ1-4; a weak D match, TRBD1 (6 bases). Germline V gene sequence: CDR1 SGHVS, CDR2 FQNEAQ. The CDR3 totals 15 residues. The germline V and J ends were trimmed by 7 bases and 1 base, with 13 bases remaining between them. CDR3: CASTPGARTNEKLFF. The CDR3 DNA follows: TGTGCCAGCACTCCAGGGGCGCGAACTAATGAAAAACTGTTTTTT.

The gene calls are TRBV10-2 and TRBJ1-6; 7 bases align to TRBD1. This CDR3 region has 22 residues. CDR1 and CDR2 (germline): WSHSY, SAAADI. V shed 8 bases and J 1 base; nucleotides not matched to a gene: 26. In DNA, the CDR3 is TGCGCCAGCGTCCTAACCTCGGGGATCGACAGGGAAGAGAGGTCCTATAATTCACCCCTCCACTTT. Translation gives CASVLTSGIDREERSYNSPLHF.

The rearrangement links TRBV6-5 to TRBJ2-7; 10 bases line up with TRBD1. Trimming at V came to 7 bases and at J to 1 base, leaving 4 bases not matched to a gene. Per the germline V gene, CDR1 is MNHEY and CDR2 is SVGAGI. This CDR3 region has 14 residues. The CDR3 nucleotides are TGTGCCAGCAAAAGGGACAGGGGATCCTACGAGCAGTACTTC. Amino acid sequence: CASKRDRGSYEQYF.

The V gene is TRBV5-1, the J gene TRBJ1-6; D gene uncertain. This CDR3 is built from 14 residues. V lost 4 bases and J 0 bases, leaving 5 bases between the germline ends. In germline, CDR1 is SGHRS, CDR2 YFSETQ. The CDR3 bases are TGCGCCAGCAGCCCCGGCTCCTATAATTCACCCCTCCACTTT. Amino acids: CASSPGSYNSPLHF.

The chain employs TRBV6-6 and TRBJ2-7; TRBD1 matches at 10 bases. The CDR3 covers 14 residues. Losses at the gene ends were 6 bases for V and 3 bases for J; bases not matched to a gene: 5. CDR1 is MNHNY and CDR2 is SVGAGI in the germline V gene (reference sequence). CDR3 residues: CASRTGQGLYEQYF. DNA for the CDR3: TGTGCCAGCAGAACGGGACAGGGGCTCTACGAGCAGTACTTC.

This chain connects TRBV3-1 (or the pseudogene TRBV3-2) to TRBJ2-5; TRBD2 might be the D (5 bases). The CDR3 has 13 amino acids. Germline assignment: CDR1 LGHDT and CDR2 YNNKEL (reference sequence). The CDR3, as DNA: TGTGGGGCGCGAGGGTTTGGATCAGAGACCCAGTACTTC. Translated: CGARGFGSETQYF.

The chain combines TRBV6-2 or TRBV6-3 with TRBJ2-5, with 10 bases fitting TRBD2. Germline values: CDR1 MNHEY, CDR2 SVGEGT. The trim removed 5 bases at V and 2 bases at J, leaving 2 bases unmatched. There are 14 residues in the CDR3. CDR3 sequence (DNA): TGTGCCAGCAGTAGCGGGGGGGCTCAAGAGACCCAGTACTTC. This sequence encodes CASSSGGAQETQYF.

The chain recombines TRBV9 with TRBJ2-1; TRBD2 aligns across 10 bases. CDR3 length: 16 amino acids. Per the germline V gene, CDR1 is SGDLS and CDR2 is YYNGEE. J was trimmed by 3 bases and V by 3 bases; bases with no gene match: 6. The CDR3 DNA reads TGTGCCAGCAGCGCTACCGGGACTAGCGTCTACAATGAGCAGTTCTTC. Translated: CASSATGTSVYNEQFF.

This chain uses TRBV5-1 with TRBJ2-1; D possibly corresponds to TRBD2 (7 bases). The CDR3 length is 16 residues. V was trimmed by 7 bases and J by 6 bases, leaving 23 bases between them. CDR1 and CDR2 (germline): SGHRS, YFSETQ. The DNA of the CDR3 is TGCGCCAGCGGACCAATGGGGAGGGGGGCAGGCAATGAGCAGTTCTTC. The encoded protein is CASGPMGRGAGNEQFF.

The chain combines TRBV12-3 or TRBV12-4 with TRBJ2-7; weak D call: TRBD1 (5 bases). Deletions cut 7 bases from V and 5 bases from J, with 15 bases between. This CDR3 is built from 13 residues. Here the CDR3 reads CASTLGQNNEQYF. DNA of the CDR3: TGTGCCAGCACTTTGGGGCAGAACAACGAGCAGTACTTC.

V usage is TRBV10-3 and J usage is TRBJ2-6, with 10 bases lining up with TRBD1. Trimming removed 7 bases from V and 0 bases from J; junction bases left unmatched: 3. CDR3 size: 16 residues. In germline, CDR1 is ENHRY, CDR2 SYGVKD. The CDR3 DNA reads as TGTGCCATCACCGGGACAGGGGACTCTGGGGCCAACGTCCTGACTTTC. This gives the protein CAITGTGDSGANVLTF.

A single count supports this clone. This rearrangement joins TRBV18 to TRBJ2-1; 8 nucleotides align to TRBD1. Germline CDR1 and CDR2: KGHSH and LQKENI. The CDR3 is 16 residues long. The V segment lost 6 bases and the J segment 7 bases; nucleotides outside the gene matches: 14. CDR3 residues: CASSPGQGGIKNEQFF. CDR3 bases: TGTGCCAGCTCGCCTGGACAGGGCGGTATAAAGAATGAGCAGTTCTTC.

J is TRBJ2-7 and V is TRBV4-1; 8 bases are shared with TRBD1. The CDR3 totals 14 residues. From germline, CDR1 is MGHRA and CDR2 YSYEKL. The V segment lost 0 bases and the J segment 6 bases; nucleotides outside the gene matches: 4. The CDR3 DNA follows: TGCGCCAGCAGCCAAGACTGGACAGGGTCCGAGCAGTACTTC. It translates to CASSQDWTGSEQYF.

V is TRBV5-1 and J is TRBJ2-1, with D uncertain. This CDR3 has 15 amino acids. V lost 7 bases and J 1 base, leaving 15 bases between the germline ends. Germline V CDR1 and CDR2: SGHRS, YFSETQ. CDR3 in DNA: TGCGCCAGCTCCCGAGGTGAGTCTTCCTACAATGAGCAGTTCTTC. It translates to CASSRGESSYNEQFF.

V and J are TRBV6-6 and TRBJ1-5; 11 nucleotides agree with TRBD1. J was trimmed by 4 bases and V by 0 bases; bases with no gene match: 2. Germline CDR1 is MNHNY and CDR2 is SVGAGI (reference sequence). The CDR3 is made up of 16 amino acids. The CDR3: CASSYSGQGGNQPQHF. CDR3 bases: TGTGCCAGCAGTTACTCGGGACAGGGGGGAAATCAGCCCCAGCATTTT.

The J gene is TRBJ1-1, the V gene TRBV2; possible D gene TRBD1, 6 bases. Trimming removed 6 bases from V and 0 bases from J, with 11 bases in between. The CDR3 is 14 amino acids. The germline V gene encodes CDR1 SNHLY and CDR2 FYNNEI. The CDR3 DNA reads as TGTGCCAGCAGACAGGGAGGGGTGAACACTGAAGCTTTCTTT. It yields the protein CASRQGGVNTEAFF.